This note documents a single TCR beta chain sequence. This clonotype was observed at least ten times. This clone's antigen is unknown. No per-base quality is available; no much larger clone lies one base away. From its cysteine to its phenylalanine, the CDR3 spans 14 amino acids. The DNA shown is the 42-base CDR3, in frame from base 1. At the junction V is shortened by 1 base and J by 6 bases, with 12 bases in between. From the germline V gene, CDR1 is SGHRS and CDR2 is YFSETQ. The treatment or condition label, read with the paper, signifies: live attenuated yellow fever vaccine strain. At each blood-draw timepoint, two biological replicates of bulk PBMCs were collected. A standard Ficoll-Paque protocol was used to isolate PBMCs from peripheral blood. TriZol was used to extract RNA from bulk PBMCs, CD4 and CD8 fractions, and dextramer-positive and dextramer-negative fractions. These reads were obtained on an Illumina NovaSeq 6000. TCR cDNA was synthesized by 5'RACE template switching, through which a universal primer site and unique molecular identifiers were introduced. Priming of cDNA synthesis was performed from both the TCR alpha and TCR beta constant segments. Library amplification involved two PCR steps, and the second step added sample barcodes and sequencing adapters. Libraries were sequenced on Illumina HiSeq 2500 (2x100 bp) or NovaSeq (2x150 bp). Concerning the study's data processing: MIGEC handled demultiplexing of reads and collapsing into UMI consensus sequences, while MiXCR performed V(D)J alignment. Vaccine-responding clonotypes were identified with edgeR using replicate PBMC samples, with FDR below 0.01 and a log2 fold change above 5 up to day 15 being required. Each bulk clonotype received a CD4 or CD8 identity based on whether the sequenced CD4 or CD8 repertoire contained that clonotype at higher abundance. TCRdb applied fastp at Q25 and MiXCR to the public reads, then kept only in-frame beta chains. Every CDR3 protein is listed once, alongside the most common genes and DNA of its rows. In this record, the V and J calls reflect TCRdb's handling and not the investigators' own analysis. This sample comprises some 350,000 distinct CDR3 sequences, under 5% of them detected only once. Around 24% of the sample rests with the top ten.

This sample stems from a study of T cells after yellow fever vaccination (dated by TCRdb to between 2017 and 2020). At the level of the whole study: Libraries from fractions with low cell numbers were prepared with the SMART-Seq v4 Ultra Low Input RNA kit. Two healthy male donors, one aged 18 to 30 and one aged 30 to 40 years, were included in the cohort. To track T-cell clones before and after primary and booster YFV17D yellow fever vaccination, bulk TCR alpha and beta repertoires were sequenced longitudinally. Bulk PBMC replicates and cell subsets were isolated from blood drawn at multiple timepoints before and after both primary and secondary immunization.

Study-wide findings and limitations: Most clones expanded after primary vaccination (about 95% of CD4 and around 89% of CD8) were re-detected after the booster, suggesting that broad memory maintenance occurred. Compared with the primary T-cell response, the secondary T-cell response was faster but weaker, reaching its peak on day 5 rather than on day 15. FACS-sorted repertoires could contain abundant contaminating clonotypes from the bulk population, so computational filtering was required. Because the study included only a couple of donors, the extent to which the findings can be generalized is limited. A small share of clonotypes was detected in both CD4 and CD8 compartments, with the overlap likely arising from convergent recombination.

The origin of this receptor is a man younger than 35 who received the YFV17D yellow fever vaccine. The chain uses TRBV5-1 and TRBJ2-3, with the D gene uncertain. Sequencing was performed on PBMCs, taken 5 days after the yellow fever booster vaccination. Read as DNA, the sequence is TGCGCCAGCAGCTTGTGGCGGACGGGCGATACGCAGTATTTT. Translated, this is CASSLWRTGDTQYF. The CDR3 plus the reference TRBV5-1 and TRBJ2-3 genes for the other parts give the full variable domain: KAGVTQTPRYLIKTRGQQVTLSCSPISGHRSVSWYQQTPGQGLQFLFEYFSETQRNKGNFPGRFSGRQFSNSRSEMNVSTLELGDSALYLCASSLWRTGDTQYFGPGTRLTVL.